This entry features one T cell receptor beta chain sequence. Time point reported: pre-sensitization, week 0. Described treatment: therapeutic diphenylcyclopropenone sensitization with weekly scalp DPC. Unfractionated whole blood yielded the extracted total RNA. V was clipped by 5 bases and J by 1 base, with 13 bases between them. CDR1 is MGHRA and CDR2 is YSYEKL in the germline V gene. CDR3 length: 15 amino acids. Each CDR3 protein is one row after TCRdb ran MiXCR on the RACE reads. The table has under 65,000 distinct CDR3 sequences, over 8% seen once. The data are from a study of human T cells and chemical hapten exposure.

The source is a woman aged 35 to 49 with alopecia areata. Some clones in this sample may be carry-over from other donors' samples. This specimen consisted of whole blood, obtained in connection with sensitization to the hapten diphenylcyclopropenone (DPC). The chain combines TRBV4-1 with TRBJ2-3; D is undetermined. CDR3 nucleotides: TGCGCCAGCAGCTCCCCGGCTTACGGCACAGATACGCAGTATTTT. Translated, it gives CASSSPAYGTDTQYF.